This T cell receptor (beta chain) was captured in a study of control samples from healthy donors and cancer patients. Germline CDR1 and CDR2: KGHDR and SFDVKD. The CDR3 spans 17 residues. The V gene end was trimmed by 8 bases and the J gene end by 2 bases; junction bases not matched to a gene: 15. Assay used: immunoSEQ multiplex PCR; TCRdb lists only in-frame clones, some missing. This sample yields over 100,000 clones, of which approximately 90% are seen a single time; 17% belongs to the top ten. This chain links TRBV24-1 with TRBJ2-7, with 9 positions matching TRBD1. The sequence was obtained from a woman between 45 and 60 years old in good health. The sample taken for sequencing was blood. The CDR3 sequence: CATITDRGPRQPYEQYV. The CDR3, as DNA: TGTGCCACCATCACGGACAGGGGTCCAAGGCAGCCCTACGAGCAGTACGTC.